The 21 T cell receptor beta chains reported below all come from one sample, sequenced in a study of Graves' ophthalmopathy and Graves' hyperthyroidism. The authors amplified TCR beta CDR3 regions, and they did so from RNA transcripts for repertoire sequencing. Second-round multiplex PCR came after first-round RT-PCR with HTBI primers. TCRdb re-derived calls from the multiplex PCR reads in MiXCR, one entry per CDR3 protein. This sample carries some 360,000 distinct CDR3 sequences, 15% to 20% of them seen once, and the ten largest clones take 2.4%. The sequencing sample was made of peripheral blood. Receptors were obtained from an adult woman with stable Graves' hyperthyroidism.

The sample holds many counts of this clonotype. DNA for the CDR3: TGCGCCAGCAGTGAAGGGACAGGACGTAACTTACCCTATGGCTACACCTTC. Translating gives CASSEGTGRNLPYGYTF. The chain carries TRBV10-2 and TRBJ1-2; 8 nucleotides line up with TRBD1. CDR3 length: 17 amino acids. J gave up 4 bases and V 3 bases, and 13 bases lay outside the gene matches. Germline-derived CDR1 and CDR2 are WSHSY and SAAADI.

This sequence joins TRBV10-2 and TRBJ2-7; 7 positions agree with TRBD2. The junction had 17 bases not matched to a gene; V was cut back by 6 bases and J by 3 bases. The CDR3 is 17 residues long. The germline gives CDR1 WSHSY, CDR2 SAAADI. In DNA form, the CDR3 reads TGCGCCAGCAGCGTCGGGACTAAATCCGGGATTTTCTACGAGCAGTACTTC. Translated, it gives CASSVGTKSGIFYEQYF.

This clonotype was seen a few times. V gene TRBV7-8 combines with J gene TRBJ2-5; D may be TRBD1 or TRBD2 (5 bases each). The CDR3 spans 13 residues. Germline values: CDR1 SGHVS, CDR2 FQNEAQ. V shed 5 bases and J shed 4 bases, with 11 bases lying between them. The CDR3 DNA sequence: TGTGCCAGCAGCACCGAGGGGCGAGAGACCCAGTACTTC. Protein sequence: CASSTEGRETQYF.

The chain has TRBV12-3 or TRBV12-4 and TRBJ2-6; D ambiguous. Trimming took off 1 base at V and 4 bases at J, with 5 bases between the two ends. This CDR3 spans 14 amino acids. The CDR3 region is CASSLVGGANVLTF. The CDR3 region has the DNA TGTGCCAGCAGTTTAGTTGGGGGGGCCAACGTCCTGACTTTC.

This clonotype was counted between two and nine times. The conserved final phenylalanine or tryptophan is absent from the CDR3, which likely points to a read error. The V call is TRBV20-1, the J call TRBJ2-7, with 8 bases identical to TRBD1. V shed 6 bases and J 7 bases; nucleotides not matched to a gene: 14. The germline V gene encodes CDR1 DFQATT and CDR2 SNEGSKA (reference sequence). The CDR3 has 14 amino acids. The CDR3 DNA reads TGCAGTGCGCCCGCAGGGGGCGATATGAATGAGCAGTACCTC. Translating gives CSAPAGGDMNEQYL.

In this sample, this clonotype turned up many times. The chain links TRBV19 to TRBJ1-1; unclear D gene. Trimming cost V 7 bases and J 11 bases, with 5 bases left between them. The CDR3 is made up of 8 amino acids. CDR1 LNHDA and CDR2 SQIVND come from the germline V gene (reference sequence). The CDR3 DNA reads as TGTGCCAGTACTTTGGCTTTCTTT. It encodes CASTLAFF.

This clonotype was observed many times. This chain uses TRBV12-3 or TRBV12-4 with TRBJ2-2; no reliable D call. The CDR3 loop spans 13 amino acids. The V end lost 5 bases, the J end lost 6 bases, and 10 bases lay between the germline ends. The CDR3 loop reads CASSLGAAGELFF. The CDR3 region has the DNA TGTGCCAGCAGTCTAGGCGCGGCCGGGGAGCTGTTTTTT.

Comment on this clonotype: Since a much larger clone is just one base distant, this may be a read error. The chain employs TRBV7-2 and TRBJ1-1, with D possibly TRBD1 on 5 matching bases. This CDR3 has 15 residues. The V gene's germline CDR1 is SGHTA and CDR2 FQGNSA. CDR3 sequence reads: CASSLWAGMNTEACF. CDR3 DNA sequence: TGTGCCAGCAGCTTGTGGGCAGGGATGAACACTGAAGCTTGCTTT.

This clonotype has at least ten counts. The chain has TRBV28 and TRBJ1-1; TRBD1 matches at 9 bases. Unmatched junction bases numbered 5, after V lost 2 bases and J lost 4 bases. This CDR3 spans 15 amino acids. The germline CDR1 and CDR2 sequences are MDHEN and SYDVKM. The CDR3: CASSLVTGGVTEAFF. CDR3 nucleotide sequence: TGTGCCAGCAGTTTAGTCACAGGGGGCGTCACTGAAGCTTTCTTT.

This clonotype was counted ten times or more. The gene calls are TRBV6-1 and TRBJ2-2, with 8 bases matching TRBD2. This CDR3 is built from 15 residues. Germline assignment: CDR1 MNHNS and CDR2 SASEGT. V gave up 6 bases and J gave up 5 bases; unmatched junction bases: 8. CDR3 residues: CASSPGLARTGELFF. As DNA, the CDR3 is TGTGCCAGCAGCCCCGGACTAGCACGTACCGGGGAGCTGTTTTTT.

This clonotype was found many times. This chain joins TRBV18 and TRBJ2-7; tentatively, D is TRBD2 (5 bases). Trimming shortened V by 0 bases and J by 3 bases, and 12 bases separated the two germline ends. CDR1 and CDR2 from the germline V gene are KGHSH and LQKENI. The CDR3 is made up of 15 amino acids. The CDR3 DNA reads as TGTGCCAGCTCACCACCTAGCGCGCCAGGCTACGAGCAGTACTTC. Translating gives CASSPPSAPGYEQYF.

This clonotype was observed many times. The V gene is TRBV12-3 or TRBV12-4, the J gene TRBJ2-7, with TRBD1 matching 8 bases. Losses at the gene ends were 6 bases for V and 7 bases for J; bases not matched to a gene: 8. This CDR3 has 13 amino acids. CDR3 nucleotides: TGTGCCAGCAGGGGACAGACAGGGGATGAGCAGTACTTC. This codes for CASRGQTGDEQYF.

The chain couples TRBV2 to TRBJ2-7; TRBD1 might be the D (5 bases). Between the trimmed V and J ends, which lost 7 bases and 3 bases, there was a span of 16 bases. Germline loops: CDR1 SNHLY, CDR2 FYNNEI. This CDR3 spans 14 amino acids. The CDR3 region has the DNA TGTGCCAGCACTGTGGACAACCTCAGCTACGAGCAGTACTTC. This sequence encodes CASTVDNLSYEQYF.

The V gene is TRBV7-3, the J gene TRBJ2-7; weak D call: TRBD2 (6 bases). The CDR3 is 14 amino acids. Trimming shortened V by 5 bases and J by 6 bases, and 17 bases separated the two germline ends. CDR1 and CDR2 from the germline V gene are SGHTA and FQGTGA. This chain's CDR3 is CASSTGGPIAEQYF. CDR3 bases: TGTGCCAGCAGCACCGGAGGGCCTATCGCCGAGCAGTACTTC.

This clonotype was observed many times. This chain uses TRBV12-3 or TRBV12-4 with TRBJ2-2; 9 nucleotides line up with TRBD2. Trimming at V came to 7 bases and at J to 4 bases, leaving 10 bases not matched to a gene. This CDR3 comprises 16 residues. This CDR3 is CASTQELAGFTGELFF. In nucleotides, the CDR3 is TGTGCCAGCACCCAGGAGCTAGCGGGATTCACCGGGGAGCTGTTTTTT.

This clonotype showed up many times. This sequence joins TRBV10-3 and TRBJ1-5; 8 bases are shared with TRBD1. Per the germline V gene, CDR1 is ENHRY and CDR2 is SYGVKD. The V segment lost 5 bases and the J segment 3 bases; nucleotides outside the gene matches: 6. The CDR3 sequence is 15 residues long. The CDR3 bases are TGTGCCATCAGTTCAGGGACAGGCACCAATCAGCCCCAGCATTTT. Amino acid sequence: CAISSGTGTNQPQHF.

This clonotype was seen repeatedly, ten times or more. The chain has TRBV6-1 and TRBJ1-5; D remains unclear. Germline CDR1 MNHNS, CDR2 SASEGT. The CDR3 runs to 12 residues. Deletions cut 5 bases from V and 9 bases from J, with 11 bases between. CDR3 loop: CASSQRGRPQHF. The DNA for the CDR3 is TGTGCCAGCAGTCAAAGAGGCCGGCCCCAGCATTTT.

Regarding this clonotype: The final CDR3 position lacks the conserved phenylalanine or tryptophan, pointing to a likely read error. In DNA, the CDR3 is TGTGCCAGTAGGACAGGTTATCAGCCCCAGCATTCT. Encoded protein: CASRTGYQPQHS. The J gene is TRBJ1-5, the V gene TRBV19; TRBD1 is a possible D gene (6 bases). Germline V gives CDR1 LNHDA, CDR2 SQIVND (reference sequence). V gave up 6 bases and J gave up 5 bases, with 8 bases separating them. This CDR3 contains 12 residues.

In this sample, this clonotype turned up many times. The chain has TRBV6-5 and TRBJ2-7; 7 bases map to TRBD1. The germline gives CDR1 MNHEY, CDR2 SVGAGI. The V gene end was trimmed by 2 bases and the J gene end by 2 bases; junction bases not matched to a gene: 0. The CDR3 sequence is 13 residues long. CDR3 sequence: CASSYRGPYEQYF. In nucleotides, the CDR3 is TGTGCCAGCAGTTACAGGGGGCCCTACGAGCAGTACTTC.

This clonotype was observed a handful of times. The V and J genes are TRBV29-1 and TRBJ2-7; 7 positions match TRBD1. There are 16 residues in the CDR3. CDR1 SQVTM and CDR2 ANQGSEA come from the germline V gene. With 3 bases clipped from V and 3 bases from J, the junction kept 14 bases outside the gene matches. This CDR3 is CSVEVYGVRGLYEQYF. CDR3 sequence (DNA): TGCAGCGTTGAGGTTTACGGCGTAAGGGGGCTCTACGAGCAGTACTTC.

This clonotype showed up many times. This chain joins TRBV5-4 and TRBJ1-2; 8 bases agree with TRBD1. CDR1 SGHNT and CDR2 YYREEE come from the germline V gene (reference sequence). Trimming cost V 3 bases and J 2 bases; bases outside gene matches: 6. The CDR3 is made up of 15 amino acids. CDR3 in DNA: TGTGCCAGCAGCTCCGGGACAGGCCAGAACTATGGCTACACCTTC. Translation gives CASSSGTGQNYGYTF. The variable domain in full, completed from reference TRBV5-4 and TRBJ1-2, reads ETGVTQSPTHLIKTRGQQVTLRCSSQSGHNTVSWYQQALGQGPQFIFQYYREEENGRGNFPPRFSGLQFPNYSSELNVNALELDDSALYLCASSSGTGQNYGYTFGSGTRLTVV.